Listed below are T cell receptor beta chains from one sample, sequenced in a study of T cell responses to AZD1222 COVID-19 vaccine. Sequencing was performed with immunoSEQ multiplex PCR; in TCRdb, only in-frame clones are kept and a portion is missing. Among about 83,000 clones listed, 70% to 90% were seen once. The sequencing used peripheral blood, collected on day 0 of MenACWY control vaccination. Source of these receptors: an adult in good health. The CDR3 runs from the conserved cysteine through the conserved F or W. A D gene is named only where the DNA matches it firmly. Clone size is shown for a subset of rows, as once, few, many or a class of expanded clone.

TRBJ1-1 | NA | TRBV20-1 | TRBD1 | TGCAGTGCTGGCAGGGGGCGCGAAGCTTTCTTT | CSAGRGREAFF
TRBJ2-1 | NA | TRBV7-2 | TRBD2 | TGTGCCAGCAGCCTAAGCGGGAGTAGGGTTGAGCAGTTCTTC | CASSLSGSRVEQFF
TRBJ1-4 | NA | TRBV7-9 | NA | TGTGCCAGCACCCCAGGGGATGAAAAACTGTTTTTT | CASTPGDEKLFF
TRBJ1-1 | NA | TRBV4-1 | NA | TGCGCCAGCAGCCAAGGGCCCGCCGGACAACCGGACACTGAAGCTTTCTTT | CASSQGPAGQPDTEAFF
TRBJ2-7 | NA | TRBV7-8 | TRBD2 | TGTGCCAGCAGCTTGGCCACTAGCGGGACCTCCTACGAGCAGTACTTC | CASSLATSGTSYEQYF
TRBJ1-2 | NA | TRBV7-2 | TRBD1 | TGTGCCAGCCGCTTAGCGGCGGGGTCAGGGGGTAGGGATGGCTACACCTTC | CASRLAAGSGGRDGYTF
TRBJ1-3 | NA | TRBV5-1 | TRBD1 | TGCGCCAGCAGCTTCGGGGACAGATCTGGAAACACCATATATTTT | CASSFGDRSGNTIYF
TRBJ2-7 | few | TRBV19 | NA | TGTGCCAGTAGTAGCCGCTACGAGCAGTACTTC | CASSSRYEQYF
TRBJ2-3 | once | TRBV28 | NA | TGTGCCAGCAGTTCGACTATTACTAGCACAGATACGCAGTATTTT | CASSSTITSTDTQYF
TRBJ2-7 | NA | TRBV6-6 | TRBD1 | TGTGCCAGCAGTTACTCATCCGGGACAGGGATATACTTC | CASSYSSGTGIYF
TRBJ2-6 | once | TRBV5-1 | NA | TGCGCCAGCAGCTTGTATGGGGCCAACGTCCTGACTTTC | CASSLYGANVLTF
TRBJ2-1 | NA | TRBV5-1 | TRBD2 | TGCGCCAGCAGCTTGGAGCTAGCGGGAGACGTCGAGCAGTTCTTC | CASSLELAGDVEQFF
TRBJ2-7 | NA | TRBV19 | NA | TGTGCCAGTAGTTCCCTTTTGGTCTTGGGGGCAAACTACGAGCAGTACTTC | CASSSLLVLGANYEQYF
TRBJ2-3 | NA | TRBV5-4 | NA | TGTGCCAGCAGCTCCCGCTTGTCCCCCACCACAGATACGCAGTATTTT | CASSSRLSPTTDTQYF
TRBJ2-3 | NA | TRBV19 | NA | TGTGCCAGTAGTATTTACGAGCGGAGAGACACAGATACGCAGTATTTT | CASSIYERRDTDTQYF
TRBJ2-7 | NA | TRBV20-1 | NA | TGCAGTGCTAGACAGGCCGAGCAGTACTTC | CSARQAEQYF
TRBJ2-5 | NA | TRBV19 | TRBD2 | TGTGCCAGTGCCTGGTCGTGGGGGGGAGAGACCCAGTACTTC | CASAWSWGGETQYF
TRBJ1-4 | NA | TRBV27 | NA | TGTGCCAGCAGTTCTACGTATACTAATGAAAAACTGTTTTTT | CASSSTYTNEKLFF
TRBJ2-2 | NA | TRBV7-9 | TRBD2 | TGTGCCAGCAGCTTAGTCGGCGGGAGAGCGAACACCGGGGAGCTGTTTTTT | CASSLVGGRANTGELFF
TRBJ1-6 | NA | TRBV6-5 | NA | TGTGCCAGCAGGGGGTTCGATAATTCACCCCTCCACTTT | CASRGFDNSPLHF
TRBJ2-1 | NA | TRBV7-2 | NA | TGTGCCAGCAGCTTAGTGGGAGCAGGGCGGTCGTTCTTC | CASSLVGAGRSFF
TRBJ2-1 | few | TRBV29-1 | NA | TGCAGCGTTGTAAGTTGGGGGAGGATTGAGCAGTTCTTC | CSVVSWGRIEQFF
TRBJ2-7 | NA | TRBV20-1 | NA | TGCAGTGCCAAGGGTTCCTACGAGCAGTACTTC | CSAKGSYEQYF